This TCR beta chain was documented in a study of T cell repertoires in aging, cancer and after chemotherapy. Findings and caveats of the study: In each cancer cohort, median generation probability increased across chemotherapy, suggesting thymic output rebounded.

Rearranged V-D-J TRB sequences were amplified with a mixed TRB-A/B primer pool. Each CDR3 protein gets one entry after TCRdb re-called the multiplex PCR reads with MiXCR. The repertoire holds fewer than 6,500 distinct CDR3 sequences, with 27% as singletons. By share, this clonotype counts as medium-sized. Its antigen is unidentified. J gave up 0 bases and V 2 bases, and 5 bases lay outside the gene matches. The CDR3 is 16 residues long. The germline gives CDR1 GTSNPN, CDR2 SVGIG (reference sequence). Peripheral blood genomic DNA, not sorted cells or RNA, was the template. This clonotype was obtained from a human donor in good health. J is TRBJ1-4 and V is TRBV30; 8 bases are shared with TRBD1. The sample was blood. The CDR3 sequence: CAWSRDRSTTNEKLFF. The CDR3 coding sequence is TGTGCCTGGAGTAGGGACAGGAGTACAACTAATGAAAAACTGTTTTTT.